A single sample is the source of the 19 T cell receptor beta chains below, sequenced in a study of Graves' ophthalmopathy and Graves' hyperthyroidism. From RNA, the CDR3 regions of TCR beta chains were amplified and sequenced. The first-round RT-PCR employed HTBI primers together with the Qiagen OneStep RT-PCR kit. A multiplex PCR was then performed as the second round. TCRdb re-called the multiplex PCR reads with MiXCR, one entry per CDR3 protein. The sample includes about 160,000 distinct CDR3 sequences, roughly two fifths seen only once; the top ten take less than 9.5%. The source material was peripheral blood. These receptors were obtained from a man aged 25 to 40 with Graves' ophthalmopathy.

This clonotype was observed many times. The chain has TRBV28 and TRBJ2-7, with D maybe TRBD1 (6 bases). The V and J ends lost 8 bases and 6 bases respectively, with 17 bases between them. The germline V gene encodes CDR1 MDHEN and CDR2 SYDVKM. The CDR3 runs to 13 residues. CDR3 coding DNA: TGTGCCAGCCTCGAGACAGGCTCGGGCGAGCAGTACTTC. Translation gives CASLETGSGEQYF.

In this sample, this clonotype turned up many times. Relative to the germline gene, one junction end is altered; a read error may explain this. The rearrangement uses TRBV28 and TRBJ2-2; 8 bases align to TRBD1. The CDR3 extends over 19 amino acids. The germline V gene has CDR1 MDHEN and CDR2 SYDVKM. The CDR3 reads CASSTRTGIVSSNSGELFF. The DNA for the CDR3 is TGTGCCAGCAGTACGAGGACAGGGATTGTATCTTCGAACTCCGGGGAGCTGTTTTTT. Full variable domain (missing parts from reference TRBV28 and TRBJ2-2): DVKVTQSSRYLVKRTGEKVFLECVQDMDHENMFWYRQDPGLGLRLIYFSYDVKMKEKGDIPEGYSVSREKKERFSLILESASTNQTSMYLCASSTRTGIVSSNSGELFFGEGSRLTVL.

CDR3 loop: CASSLSSTSHGTEAFF. The CDR3 DNA sequence: TGTGCCAGCAGTTTATCTTCTACCTCCCATGGGACTGAAGCTTTCTTT. This sequence joins TRBV27 and TRBJ1-1, with D uncertain. The CDR3 spans 16 residues. Germline-derived CDR1 and CDR2 are MNHEY and SMNVEV (reference sequence). V gave up 0 bases and J gave up 5 bases, with 16 bases separating them.

The CDR3 region is CARMAGGLRQETQYF. The DNA of the CDR3 is TGTGCCCGAATGGCGGGAGGTTTAAGGCAAGAGACCCAGTACTTC. V usage is TRBV28 and J usage is TRBJ2-5; 8 positions match TRBD2. Germline values: CDR1 MDHEN, CDR2 SYDVKM. This CDR3 is 15 amino acids long. Losses at the gene ends were 11 bases for V and 2 bases for J; bases not matched to a gene: 13.

V and J are TRBV28 and TRBJ2-7, with 10 bases aligning to TRBD1. The CDR3 has 13 amino acids. Per the germline V gene, CDR1 is MDHEN and CDR2 is SYDVKM. The V segment lost 8 bases and the J segment 5 bases; nucleotides outside the gene matches: 6. DNA for the CDR3: TGTGCCAGCGAAGGACAGGGGGTGAACGAGCAGTACTTC. Amino acids: CASEGQGVNEQYF.

This sequence joins TRBV12-5 and TRBJ2-5; no clear D. Per germline, CDR1 LGHNT and CDR2 FRNRAP. Trimming took 4 bases from V and 4 from J, leaving 13 bases between them. This CDR3 contains 14 residues. CDR3 DNA sequence: TGTGCTAGTGGTTCCGGCTCCGTCGGAGAGACCCAGTACTTC. This translates into CASGSGSVGETQYF. Filled out from reference TRBV12-5 and TRBJ2-5, the complete variable domain reads DARVTQTPRHKVTEMGQEVTMRCQPILGHNTVFWYRQTMMQGLELLAYFRNRAPLDDSGMPKDRFSAEMPDATLATLKIQPSEPRDSAVYFCASGSGSVGETQYFGPGTRLLVL.

The chain couples TRBV20-1 to TRBJ2-7, with a possible D match to TRBD1 (6 bases). The germline V gene has CDR1 DFQATT and CDR2 SNEGSKA (reference sequence). The CDR3 runs 14 residues. V was shortened by 4 bases and J by 3 bases, with 16 bases between the two germline ends. The CDR3 DNA follows: TGCAGTGCTATGTCTAGGGGGAGTATCTACGAGCAGTACTTC. Residues: CSAMSRGSIYEQYF.

This clonotype was detected ten times or more. The chain links TRBV7-8 to TRBJ2-7, with unresolved D. The germline V gene encodes CDR1 SGHVS and CDR2 FQNEAQ. The CDR3 loop spans 15 amino acids. V dropped 2 bases and J dropped 8 bases, with 19 bases sitting between them. The CDR3 DNA sequence: TGTGCCAGCAGCTTAAAGAGAACGGACCATACGAAGCAGTACTTC. Translated: CASSLKRTDHTKQYF.

The sample holds many counts of this clonotype. The V and J genes are TRBV28 and TRBJ2-7; the D is unclear. V gave up 0 bases and J gave up 5 bases, with 8 bases separating them. The length of the CDR3 is 13 residues. Germline lookup yields CDR1 MDHEN and CDR2 SYDVKM. CDR3 bases: TGTGCCAGCAGTTTATGGGGAACGAACGAGCAGTACTTC. Protein: CASSLWGTNEQYF. The full variable domain, its missing parts supplied by reference TRBV28 and TRBJ2-7, is DVKVTQSSRYLVKRTGEKVFLECVQDMDHENMFWYRQDPGLGLRLIYFSYDVKMKEKGDIPEGYSVSREKKERFSLILESASTNQTSMYLCASSLWGTNEQYFGPGTRLTVT.

The chain combines TRBV6-1 with TRBJ1-2, with a possible D match to TRBD1 (5 bases). Germline V gene lookup returns CDR1 MNHNS and CDR2 SASEGT. Trimming shortened V by 7 bases and J by 3 bases, and 12 bases separated the two germline ends. The CDR3 totals 13 residues. The CDR3 loop reads CASTVGRDYGYTF. CDR3 in DNA: TGTGCCAGCACTGTAGGCAGGGACTATGGCTACACCTTC.

At least ten counts were recorded for this clonotype. The rearrangement joins TRBV12-3 or TRBV12-4 to TRBJ2-7, with D uncertain. The CDR3 consists of 14 residues. V lost 6 bases and J lost 6, with 18 bases in between. CDR3 in DNA: TGTGCCAGCAGGGTATCGGACCCTAAGCGCGAGCAGTACTTC. Translating gives CASRVSDPKREQYF.

V is TRBV13 and J is TRBJ2-7; 13 bases fit TRBD2. This CDR3 contains 15 residues. Germline values: CDR1 PRHDT, CDR2 FYEKMQ (reference sequence). V was clipped by 0 bases and J by 7 bases; unmatched bases: 3. The CDR3 region has the DNA TGTGCCAGCAGCTTAGGACTAGCGGGAGGGCGTGAGCAGTACTTC. This translates into CASSLGLAGGREQYF.

This clonotype was seen ten or more times. The chain couples TRBV4-3 to TRBJ2-5; 7 positions match TRBD1. The CDR3 runs 13 residues. J was trimmed by 5 bases and V by 4 bases; bases with no gene match: 4. Germline CDR1 reads LGHNA; CDR2 reads YSLEER. CDR3 DNA sequence: TGCGCCAGCAGCCCTGACAGGGTCGAGACCCAGTACTTC. It encodes CASSPDRVETQYF.

This clonotype has only a few counts. This CDR3 is CASSSSVADVRETQYF. Written as DNA, the CDR3 is TGTGCCAGCAGCTCGTCCGTGGCAGACGTTAGAGAGACCCAGTACTTC. The V call is TRBV7-2, the J call TRBJ2-5, with D hard to call. This CDR3 comprises 16 residues. Trimming took off 4 bases at V and 4 bases at J, with 19 bases between the two ends. The germline CDR1 and CDR2 sequences are SGHTA and FQGNSA. Full variable domain (missing parts from reference TRBV7-2 and TRBJ2-5): GAGVSQSPSNKVTEKGKDVELRCDPISGHTALYWYRQSLGQGLEFLIYFQGNSAPDKSGLPSDRFSAERTGGSVSTLTIQRTQQEDSAVYLCASSSSVADVRETQYFGPGTRLLVL.

This clonotype was detected many times. The rearrangement links TRBV7-9 to TRBJ2-5, with a tentative D call TRBD1 (6 bases). The CDR3 contains 14 residues. The germline V gene has CDR1 SEHNR and CDR2 FQNEAQ (reference sequence). V was trimmed by 5 bases and J by 3 bases, leaving 13 bases between them. This chain's CDR3 is CASSPRTEKETQYF. CDR3 coding DNA: TGTGCCAGCAGCCCCCGGACAGAAAAAGAGACCCAGTACTTC.

This clonotype was picked up many times. The chain has TRBV19 and TRBJ2-7; possibly TRBD1 or TRBD2 for D (5 bases each). Trimming took 5 bases from V and 5 from J, leaving 13 bases between them. Germline-derived CDR1 and CDR2 are LNHDA and SQIVND (reference sequence). The CDR3 spans 13 residues. CDR3 loop: CASSRGNEDEQYF. In nucleotides, the CDR3 is TGTGCCAGTAGTCGGGGCAATGAGGACGAGCAGTACTTC.

This clonotype was seen repeatedly, ten times or more. The chain joins TRBV20-1 to TRBJ1-1; D is unclear. V lost 2 bases and J 1 base, leaving 14 bases between the germline ends. The V gene's germline CDR1 is DFQATT and CDR2 SNEGSKA (reference sequence). This CDR3 is built from 15 residues. The CDR3 loop reads CSARKLPTKNTEAFF. CDR3 bases: TGCAGTGCTAGAAAATTACCGACAAAGAACACTGAAGCTTTCTTT.

The rearrangement uses TRBV19 and TRBJ2-5; 7 bases agree with TRBD2. The germline V gene has CDR1 LNHDA and CDR2 SQIVND (reference sequence). This CDR3 has 17 residues. V lost 5 bases and J lost 4; bases outside the gene matches: 16. DNA of the CDR3: TGTGCCAGTAGTCCCCGATTCGGACGGGGGGTTGGAGAGACCCAGTACTTC. Its protein is CASSPRFGRGVGETQYF.

Ten or more counts support this clonotype. The chain employs TRBV6-2 or TRBV6-3 and TRBJ2-7, with D possibly matching TRBD1 (5 bases). The length of the CDR3 is 12 residues. Germline CDR1 and CDR2: MNHEY and SVGEGT. Trimming removed 4 bases from V and 7 bases from J, with 11 bases in between. The CDR3 reads CASSLRQTEQYF. The CDR3 nucleotides are TGTGCCAGCAGTTTACGACAGACGGAGCAGTACTTC.